The 4 T cell receptor beta chains below were found in one sample sequenced in a study of shared clonotypes between healthy human individuals (dated by TCRdb to the early 2020s). Preparation of the library involved the immunoSEQ multiplex PCR assay. What TCRdb holds here is the immuneACCESS table cut down to in-frame rearrangements. Part of the clones is not present; checked against another copy, under half of the missing clones reflect an unresolved V gene, and the others are unexplained. For this sample the table gives hundreds of thousands of clones, of which 95% to 97% were detected only once. About 0.12% of the sample lies in the top ten. CD8 naive samples were obtained by positive selection for CCR7 among CD45RO-negative cells, yielding a CD45RA+CCR7+ population from which TemRA cells were excluded. Source material: naive CD8+ T cells sorted from blood. The cell subset or site tag for this specimen amounts to: CD45RA+CCR7+. These receptors were taken from a woman aged 25 to 45 in good health.

The V and J genes are TRBV9 and TRBJ2-2; D tentatively fits TRBD1 or TRBD2 (5 bases each). The germline V and J ends were trimmed by 3 bases and 6 bases, with 21 bases remaining between them. Germline V gene data show CDR1 as SGDLS and CDR2 as YYNGEE. The length of the CDR3 is 17 residues. CDR3 coding DNA: TGTGCCAGCAGCGCTTTCGTGACAGTGGGGGATTCCGGGGAGCTGTTTTTT. It is translated as CASSAFVTVGDSGELFF.

The chain links TRBV4-1 to TRBJ1-6; unclear D gene. V shed 2 bases and J shed 6 bases, with 5 bases lying between them. Germline values: CDR1 MGHRA, CDR2 YSYEKL. The CDR3 spans 13 residues. The CDR3 sequence is CASSQYPNSPLHF. In DNA form, the CDR3 reads TGCGCCAGCAGCCAATACCCTAATTCACCCCTCCACTTT.

This chain joins TRBV6-5 and TRBJ1-5; perhaps TRBD1 as D (5 bases). This CDR3 spans 15 amino acids. Germline lookup yields CDR1 MNHEY and CDR2 SVGAGI. Deletions cut 6 bases from V and 8 bases from J, with 20 bases between. CDR3 sequence: CASRLNRDAAKPQHF. DNA of the CDR3: TGTGCCAGCAGACTAAACCGGGACGCAGCAAAGCCCCAGCATTTT.

The chain uses TRBV15 and TRBJ2-1; D gene ambiguous. V lost 1 base and J lost 6, with 10 bases in between. Germline CDR1 is LNHNV and CDR2 is YYDKDF (reference sequence). The CDR3 is made up of 14 amino acids. DNA of the CDR3: TGTGCCACCAGCAGAGCTGGGCTCGGCAATGAGCAGTTCTTC. Translation gives CATSRAGLGNEQFF. The full variable domain, rest sourced from reference TRBV15 and TRBJ2-1, is DAMVIQNPRYQVTQFGKPVTLSCSQTLNHNVMYWYQQKSSQAPKLLFHYYDKDFNNEADTPDNFQSRRPNTSFCFLDIRSPGLGDTAMYLCATSRAGLGNEQFFGPGTRLTVL.